Below, one T cell receptor beta chain is given with its context. The data stem from a study of cytomegalovirus exposure and HLA in healthy donors. The PCR had 60 Vbeta and 13 Jbeta primers. Method: immunoSEQ multiplex PCR; TCRdb's copy keeps in-frame clones and lacks some. The sample has about 280,000 clones; roughly 90% are singletons. The CDR3 runs to 14 residues. Per the germline V gene, CDR1 is GTSNPN and CDR2 is SVGIG (reference sequence). The V and J ends lost 0 bases and 1 base respectively, with 10 bases between them. The receptor was derived from a young woman in good health and CMV-seronegative. The specimen sequenced was PBMCs. This sequence joins TRBV30 and TRBJ2-7; D is uncertain. This CDR3 reads CAWSVRGGSYEQYF. CDR3 DNA: TGTGCCTGGAGTGTGCGCGGTGGATCCTACGAGCAGTACTTC.